This TCR beta chain came from a study of T cells after yellow fever vaccination. Overall study: Preparing low-cell-number fractions relied on SMART-Seq v4 Ultra Low Input. Findings of the study overall: Clonotypes appearing in both CD4 and CD8 compartments existed, and their share was small. Booster samples showed a return of most primary-vaccination clones (under 97% CD4, 70% to 90% CD8).

Looked up from germline, CDR1 is SGHDT and CDR2 is YYEEEE. Trimming stripped 7 bases from V and 4 bases from J, with 11 bases between. The CDR3 spans 12 residues. A universal primer site and UMIs were added as TCR cDNA was made by 5'RACE template switching. In TCRdb, the 5' RACE reads were re-called with MiXCR into one record per CDR3 protein. This repertoire shows a few hundred thousand distinct CDR3 sequences, around 13% found once; its top ten account for approximately 3.3%. Of note for this clonotype: Its antigen is currently unknown.

The sequencing used CD4+ T cells sorted from PBMCs, collected 15 days after the yellow fever booster vaccination. The chain joins TRBV5-6 to TRBJ2-5; TRBD1 might be the D (6 bases). This TCR was sampled from a man younger than 35 who received the YFV17D yellow fever vaccine. CDR3 protein: CASGQGRETQYF. Written as DNA, the CDR3 is TGTGCCAGCGGGCAGGGGCGAGAGACCCAGTACTTC.